These 10 T cell receptor beta chains were all obtained from the same sample, sequenced in a study of cytomegalovirus exposure and HLA in healthy donors listed by TCRdb under 2017. The library was obtained by the immunoSEQ multiplex PCR assay. TCRdb stores this immuneACCESS table with in-frame sequences only. Part of the clones is absent; in the studies checked, under half of the shortfall reflects unresolved V genes, and no reason is known for the rest. This sample lists some 150,000 clones; roughly 87% were detected once. The ten largest clones add up to less than 5.5% of the sample. Sequencing was performed on PBMCs. The source of these receptors is a man aged 18 to 30 in good health and CMV-seropositive.

The V call is TRBV5-1, the J call TRBJ2-2, with D perhaps TRBD2 (6 bases). The CDR3 is made up of 18 amino acids. Germline V gene lookup returns CDR1 SGHRS and CDR2 YFSETQ. Trimming took 0 bases from V and 2 from J, leaving 17 bases between them. The CDR3 protein is CASSLVPGLMANTGELFF. CDR3 in DNA: TGCGCCAGCAGCTTGGTCCCCGGACTAATGGCAAACACCGGGGAGCTGTTTTTT. The full variable domain, its missing parts supplied by reference TRBV5-1 and TRBJ2-2, is KAGVTQTPRYLIKTRGQQVTLSCSPISGHRSVSWYQQTPGQGLQFLFEYFSETQRNKGNFPGRFSGRQFSNSRSEMNVSTLELGDSALYLCASSLVPGLMANTGELFFGEGSRLTVL.

This rearrangement joins TRBV6-1 to TRBJ1-2; D remains unclear. V lost 3 bases and J lost 10, with 12 bases in between. CDR3 length: 12 residues. Germline values: CDR1 MNHNS, CDR2 SASEGT. CDR3 nucleotides: TGTGCCAGCAGTGACCCGGCCGGGTACTACACCTTC. Protein: CASSDPAGYYTF.

The chain has TRBV30 and TRBJ2-5; 11 nucleotides line up with TRBD2. J lost 2 bases, V lost 3 bases, and 5 bases had no gene match. The CDR3 spans 15 residues. Germline lookup yields CDR1 GTSNPN and CDR2 SVGIG (reference sequence). For the CDR3, the DNA is TGTGCCTGGAGCCTTAGCGGGGGGGTTCAAGAGACCCAGTACTTC. Amino acid sequence: CAWSLSGGVQETQYF.

The chain employs TRBV5-1 and TRBJ2-1; 10 nucleotides align to TRBD2. Germline CDR1 reads SGHRS; CDR2 reads YFSETQ. The V gene end was trimmed by 1 base and the J gene end by 8 bases; junction bases not matched to a gene: 6. This CDR3 spans 15 amino acids. This CDR3 is CASSLLAGGRDEQFF. The CDR3 DNA is TGCGCCAGCAGCTTGTTAGCGGGGGGCCGGGATGAGCAGTTCTTC.

This chain connects TRBV9 to TRBJ2-2; TRBD2 might be the D (5 bases). Germline CDR1 and CDR2: SGDLS and YYNGEE. This CDR3 spans 17 amino acids. V lost 0 bases and J 4 bases, leaving 16 bases between the germline ends. In DNA form, the CDR3 reads TGTGCCAGCAGCGTAGCTTTCGTGGGAGTTGGCACCGGGGAGCTGTTTTTT. It encodes CASSVAFVGVGTGELFF.

The chain employs TRBV18 and TRBJ2-5; D uncertain. Trimming cost V 4 bases and J 5 bases, with 8 bases left between them. The CDR3 totals 12 residues. Germline values: CDR1 KGHSH, CDR2 LQKENI. The CDR3: CASSRAVETQYF. CDR3 sequence (DNA): TGTGCCAGCTCACGCGCGGTGGAGACCCAGTACTTC.

This chain joins TRBV7-9 and TRBJ2-5, with D tentatively TRBD2 (6 bases). The CDR3 is 15 residues long. CDR1 is SEHNR, CDR2 FQNEAQ, per germline (reference sequence). V dropped 3 bases and J dropped 1 base, with 12 bases sitting between them. The CDR3 region has the DNA TGTGCCAGCAGCTTCGGGACTCCTCCCCAAGAGACCCAGTACTTC. The encoded protein is CASSFGTPPQETQYF.

J is TRBJ1-2 and V is TRBV6-6; no clear D gene. CDR3 length: 13 residues. Germline CDR1 MNHNY, CDR2 SVGAGI (reference sequence). The V gene lost 0 bases and the J gene lost 4 bases, with 6 bases spanning the gap. The chain's CDR3 is CASSYSEGYGYTF. CDR3 bases: TGTGCCAGCAGTTACTCAGAGGGCTATGGCTACACCTTC.

V is TRBV5-6 and J is TRBJ2-5; tentative D call: TRBD2 (6 bases). V lost 2 bases, J lost 1 base, and 9 bases lay in between. This CDR3 region has 14 residues. The V gene's germline CDR1 is SGHDT and CDR2 YYEEEE. The CDR3 protein is CASSFGGAQETQYF. CDR3 coding DNA: TGTGCCAGCAGCTTTGGCGGGGCCCAAGAGACCCAGTACTTC.

This chain uses TRBV19 with TRBJ2-7, with 9 bases lining up with TRBD1. Germline V gene sequence: CDR1 LNHDA, CDR2 SQIVND (reference sequence). V was clipped by 5 bases and J by 3 bases; unmatched bases: 8. This CDR3 spans 15 amino acids. CDR3: CASSPKTGGDYEQYF. CDR3 sequence (DNA): TGTGCCAGTAGTCCCAAGACAGGGGGAGACTACGAGCAGTACTTC.